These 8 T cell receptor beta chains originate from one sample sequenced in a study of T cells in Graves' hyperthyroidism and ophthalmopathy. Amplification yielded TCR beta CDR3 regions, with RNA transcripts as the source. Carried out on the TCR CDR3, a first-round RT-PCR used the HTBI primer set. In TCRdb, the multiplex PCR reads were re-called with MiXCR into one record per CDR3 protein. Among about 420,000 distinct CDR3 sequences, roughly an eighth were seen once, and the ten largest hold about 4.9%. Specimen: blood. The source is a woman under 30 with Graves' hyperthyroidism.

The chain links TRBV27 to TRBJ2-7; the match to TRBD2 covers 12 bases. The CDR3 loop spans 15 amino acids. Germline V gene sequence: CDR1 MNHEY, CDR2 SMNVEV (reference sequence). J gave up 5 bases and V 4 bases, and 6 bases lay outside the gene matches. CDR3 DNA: TGTGCCAGCAGTTCCCGACTAGCGGGAGTACACGAGCAGTACTTC. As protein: CASSSRLAGVHEQYF.

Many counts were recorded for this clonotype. CDR3 DNA: TGTGCCAGCAGTTACTCGACGAGGGGGTCTGGGGAGACCCAGTACTTC. It specifies CASSYSTRGSGETQYF. The rearrangement links TRBV6-5 to TRBJ2-5; tentatively, D is TRBD1 (6 bases). Deletions cut 0 bases from V and 5 bases from J, with 16 bases between. The CDR3 sequence is 16 residues long. Germline lookup yields CDR1 MNHEY and CDR2 SVGAGI.

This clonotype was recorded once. The CDR3 reads CASSPYHSSGNTIYF. In nucleotides, the CDR3 is TGCGCCAGCAGCCCATATCACAGTTCTGGAAACACCATATATTTT. J is TRBJ1-3 and V is TRBV4-3; D remains ambiguous. Trimming left V 4 bases short and J 1 base short, with 11 bases between. The CDR3 runs to 15 residues. CDR1 is LGHNA, CDR2 YSLEER, per germline.

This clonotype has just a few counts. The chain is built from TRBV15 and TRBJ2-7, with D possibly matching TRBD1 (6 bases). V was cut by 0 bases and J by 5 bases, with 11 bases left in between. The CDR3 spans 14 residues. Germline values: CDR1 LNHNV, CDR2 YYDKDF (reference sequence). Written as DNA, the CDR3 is TGTGCCACCAGCAGAGATTATTCAGGGGACGAGCAGTACTTC. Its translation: CATSRDYSGDEQYF.

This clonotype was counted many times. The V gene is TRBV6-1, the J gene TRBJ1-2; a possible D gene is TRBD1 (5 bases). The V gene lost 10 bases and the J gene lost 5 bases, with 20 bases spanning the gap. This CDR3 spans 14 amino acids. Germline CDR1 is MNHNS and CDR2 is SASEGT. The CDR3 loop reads CATRPEPGPYGYTF. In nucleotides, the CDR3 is TGTGCCACCAGACCGGAGCCGGGACCATATGGCTACACCTTC.

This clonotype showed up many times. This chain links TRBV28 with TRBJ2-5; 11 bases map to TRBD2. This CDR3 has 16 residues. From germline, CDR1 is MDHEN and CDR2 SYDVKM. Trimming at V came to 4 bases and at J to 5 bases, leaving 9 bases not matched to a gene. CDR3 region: CASSSYLAGGGETQYF. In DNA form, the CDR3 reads TGTGCCAGCAGTTCCTATCTAGCGGGAGGTGGGGAGACCCAGTACTTC.

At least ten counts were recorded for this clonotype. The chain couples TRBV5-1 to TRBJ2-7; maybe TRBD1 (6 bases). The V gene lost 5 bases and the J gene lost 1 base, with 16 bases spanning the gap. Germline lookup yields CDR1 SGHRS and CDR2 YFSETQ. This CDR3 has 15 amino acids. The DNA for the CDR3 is TGCGCCAGCAGAACGGGAAGGGGGAAGTCCTACGAGCAGTACTTC. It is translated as CASRTGRGKSYEQYF.

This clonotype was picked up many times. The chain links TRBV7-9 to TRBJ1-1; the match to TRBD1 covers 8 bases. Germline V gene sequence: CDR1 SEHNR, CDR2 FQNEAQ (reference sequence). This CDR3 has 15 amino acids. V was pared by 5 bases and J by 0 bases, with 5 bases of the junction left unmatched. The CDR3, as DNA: TGTGCCAGCAGCGGGTTCAGGGGGCTGAACACTGAAGCTTTCTTT. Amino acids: CASSGFRGLNTEAFF.